The source of this T cell receptor beta chain is a study of cytomegalovirus exposure and HLA in healthy donors. The study ran its PCR with 60 Vbeta and 13 Jbeta primers. Profiled with immunoSEQ multiplex PCR; TCRdb holds only in-frame clones, not every one. In the table there are under 200,000 clones, roughly 77% of which are singletons. Germline V gene data show CDR1 as SGHRS and CDR2 as YFSETQ. Trimming cost V 0 bases and J 0 bases, with 12 bases left between them. The CDR3 runs 16 residues. The material sequenced was PBMCs. The rearrangement joins TRBV5-1 to TRBJ1-1; possibly TRBD1 for D (5 bases). The sequence was collected from a male donor in good health and CMV-seronegative. The chain's CDR3 is CASSLGGQGMNTEAFF. The CDR3 coding sequence is TGCGCCAGCAGCTTGGGAGGCCAGGGTATGAACACTGAAGCTTTCTTT.